This TCR beta chain was identified during a study of T cell responses to AZD1222 COVID-19 vaccine. Whole-study results and caveats: Only six AZD1222 recipients tested seropositive at baseline. The donor cohort was predominantly white British with a female majority, and clonal diversity may have been underestimated. Rises in breadth and depth of Spike-specific TCRs came after two AZD1222 doses.

Here immunoSEQ multiplex PCR was the method, and the copy in TCRdb shows in-frame clones only, minus some. The table records fewer than 200,000 clones, almost 90% of them present only once. This clone has just one count. Its specificity is unknown. The input for sequencing was peripheral blood, taken 28 days after the second AZD1222 dose. The sequence derives from an adult who received the AZD1222 COVID-19 vaccine.

CDR3 sequence reads: CASSPGQGSSGANVLTF. CDR3 in DNA: TGTGCCAGCTCACCGGGACAGGGTTCCTCTGGGGCCAACGTCCTGACTTTC. This sequence joins TRBV18 and TRBJ2-6; 9 bases are a match to TRBD1. This CDR3 region has 17 residues. CDR1 and CDR2 from the germline V gene are KGHSH and LQKENI. V trimming: 3 bases; J trimming: 0 bases; junction bases outside the gene matches: 3. Full variable domain (outside the CDR3, taken from reference TRBV18 and TRBJ2-6): NAGVMQNPRHLVRRRGQEARLRCSPMKGHSHVYWYRQLPEEGLKFMVYLQKENIIDESGMPKERFSAEFPKEGPSILRIQQVVRGDSAAYFCASSPGQGSSGANVLTFGAGSRLTVL.